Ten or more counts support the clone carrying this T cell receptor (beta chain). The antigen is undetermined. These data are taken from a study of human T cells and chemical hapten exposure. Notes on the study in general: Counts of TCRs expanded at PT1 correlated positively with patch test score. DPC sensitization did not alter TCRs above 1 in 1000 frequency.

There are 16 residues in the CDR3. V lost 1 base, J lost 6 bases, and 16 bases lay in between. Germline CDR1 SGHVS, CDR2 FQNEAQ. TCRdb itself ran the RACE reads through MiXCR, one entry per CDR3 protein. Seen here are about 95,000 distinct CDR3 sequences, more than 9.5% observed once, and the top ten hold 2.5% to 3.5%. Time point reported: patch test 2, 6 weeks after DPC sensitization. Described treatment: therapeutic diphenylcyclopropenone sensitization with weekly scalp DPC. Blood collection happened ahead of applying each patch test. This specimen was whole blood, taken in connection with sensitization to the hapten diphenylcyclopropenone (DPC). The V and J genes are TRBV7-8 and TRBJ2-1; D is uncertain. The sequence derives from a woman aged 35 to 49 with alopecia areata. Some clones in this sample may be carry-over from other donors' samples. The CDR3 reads CASSLVGTFNPNEQFF. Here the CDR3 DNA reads TGTGCCAGCAGCTTAGTTGGCACCTTCAATCCCAATGAGCAGTTCTTC.